A single sample gave rise to the 22 T cell receptor beta chains below, sequenced in a study of T cells in Graves' hyperthyroidism and ophthalmopathy. What was amplified from RNA transcripts were TCR beta CDR3 regions. The HTBI primer set drove a first-round RT-PCR of the TCR CDR3. A single record per CDR3 protein comes from TCRdb applying MiXCR to the multiplex PCR reads. Of about 510,000 distinct CDR3 sequences listed, 14% are singletons. The specimen sequenced was blood. The source of these receptors is a woman aged 35 to 49 with Graves' hyperthyroidism.

V usage is TRBV20-1 and J usage is TRBJ1-1, with 8 bases fitting TRBD1. There are 16 residues in the CDR3. The germline CDR1 and CDR2 sequences are DFQATT and SNEGSKA (reference sequence). Trimming removed 3 bases from V and 1 base from J; junction bases left unmatched: 10. The CDR3: CSASRAQGARNTEAFF. DNA of the CDR3: TGCAGTGCTAGTAGGGCCCAGGGGGCTCGGAACACTGAAGCTTTCTTT.

The chain joins TRBV19 to TRBJ2-7; D unresolved. V dropped 5 bases and J dropped 3 bases, with 14 bases sitting between them. The CDR3 is 14 residues long. CDR1 is LNHDA and CDR2 is SQIVND in the germline V gene (reference sequence). The CDR3 reads CASSPSVLFYEQYF. The CDR3 nucleotides read TGTGCCAGTAGTCCCTCCGTACTATTCTACGAGCAGTACTTC.

This clonotype showed up many times. V and J are TRBV7-2 and TRBJ2-7; D is ambiguous. Germline values: CDR1 SGHTA, CDR2 FQGNSA. This CDR3 is built from 13 residues. The germline V and J ends were trimmed by 4 bases and 2 bases, with 9 bases remaining between them. CDR3 protein: CASSSRGTYEQYF. CDR3 bases: TGTGCCAGCAGCTCCCGCGGTACCTACGAGCAGTACTTC.

This chain connects TRBV4-1 to TRBJ2-3, with TRBD1 as a possible D gene (6 bases). This CDR3 comprises 15 residues. The V and J ends lost 1 base and 2 bases respectively, with 10 bases between them. The germline gives CDR1 MGHRA, CDR2 YSYEKL. The CDR3 region is CASSQGQAPTDTQYF. The DNA of the CDR3 is TGCGCCAGCAGCCAAGGACAGGCCCCCACAGATACGCAGTATTTT.

This clonotype was detected ten times or more. This chain connects TRBV2 to TRBJ1-2, with TRBD1 identical over 8 bases. Germline V gives CDR1 SNHLY, CDR2 FYNNEI. V lost 6 bases, J lost 8 bases, and 8 bases stayed unmatched. The CDR3 consists of 13 residues. The CDR3 DNA reads as TGTGCCAGCAGGACGGCTACAGGGGGAGGCTACACCTTC. Its translation: CASRTATGGGYTF.

This clonotype appeared a few times. The chain links TRBV28 to TRBJ2-5, with 11 bases aligning to TRBD2. This CDR3 has 16 residues. J gave up 0 bases and V 5 bases, and 5 bases lay outside the gene matches. Germline CDR1 MDHEN, CDR2 SYDVKM. The CDR3 protein is CASSTRLAGNQETQYF. The CDR3 DNA sequence: TGTGCCAGCAGTACGAGACTAGCGGGGAACCAAGAGACCCAGTACTTC.

In its sample, this clonotype was seen many times. Since a much larger clone is just one base distant, this may be a read error. The gene calls are TRBV12-3 or TRBV12-4 and TRBJ1-2; D is uncertain. V gave up 6 bases and J gave up 5 bases, with 7 bases separating them. This CDR3 spans 11 amino acids. CDR3 in amino acids: CASSQEYGYTF. DNA of the CDR3: TGTGCCAGCAGCCAAGAATATGGCTACACCTTC.

This clonotype was detected ten times or more. The V gene is TRBV5-1, the J gene TRBJ2-3, with 9 bases matching TRBD2. The J segment lost 6 bases and the V segment lost 2 bases, leaving 7 bases of the junction unmatched. The germline gives CDR1 SGHRS, CDR2 YFSETQ. The CDR3 is made up of 15 amino acids. CDR3 sequence: CASSFGSGSSDTQYF. The CDR3 DNA is TGCGCCAGCAGCTTTGGTAGCGGGAGCTCCGATACGCAGTATTTT.

As to this clonotype: Since no conserved phenylalanine or tryptophan closes the CDR3, a read error is the likely cause. In DNA, the CDR3 is TGCAGTGCCACTGGGGATGTGGGATTGAACACTGAAGCTTTCTCT. This gives the protein CSATGDVGLNTEAFS. The chain employs TRBV20-1 and TRBJ1-1, with D unresolved. This CDR3 is 15 amino acids long. V dropped 6 bases and J dropped 0 bases, with 17 bases sitting between them. Germline V CDR1 and CDR2: DFQATT, SNEGSKA (reference sequence).

The CDR3 spells CASTFTVNQPQHF. Written as DNA, the CDR3 is TGTGCCAGCACCTTCACAGTGAATCAGCCCCAGCATTTT. V and J are TRBV12-3 or TRBV12-4 and TRBJ1-5; D gene ambiguous. The CDR3 spans 13 residues. V was pared by 7 bases and J by 4 bases, with 11 bases between.

The table lists this clonotype with many counts. The rearrangement joins TRBV28 to TRBJ1-1; 7 nucleotides agree with TRBD1. This CDR3 has 13 amino acids. Germline CDR1 MDHEN, CDR2 SYDVKM. Trimming cost V 6 bases and J 5 bases; bases outside gene matches: 6. CDR3 residues: CASSLQGTTEAFF. Here the CDR3 DNA reads TGTGCCAGCAGCCTACAGGGGACTACTGAAGCTTTCTTT.

The chain employs TRBV4-2 and TRBJ2-6; 9 bases agree with TRBD1. There are 16 residues in the CDR3. The trim removed 10 bases at V and 0 bases at J, leaving 7 bases unmatched. Per germline, CDR1 LGHNA and CDR2 YNFKEQ. The DNA of the CDR3 is TGTGCCACCCGGACAGGGGCTAGCTCTGGGGCCAACGTCCTGACTTTC. It specifies CATRTGASSGANVLTF.

The rearrangement uses TRBV20-1 and TRBJ1-1, with a possible D match to TRBD1 (5 bases). V was pared by 3 bases and J by 11 bases, with 13 bases between. Looked up from germline, CDR1 is DFQATT and CDR2 is SNEGSKA (reference sequence). The CDR3 sequence is 11 residues long. The CDR3 DNA reads as TGCAGTGCTAGTGGCCAGGGAGCGGCTTTCTTT. Protein: CSASGQGAAFF.

This clonotype occurred many times. The chain joins TRBV6-1 to TRBJ2-7; D is ambiguous. Germline-derived CDR1 and CDR2 are MNHNS and SASEGT. Trimming removed 7 bases from V and 3 bases from J, with 16 bases in between. The CDR3 extends over 14 amino acids. For the CDR3, the DNA is TGTGCCAGCAACTCACCGGCCGCGAACTACGAGCAGTACTTC. Protein: CASNSPAANYEQYF.

There are a few counts of this clonotype. This sequence joins TRBV5-8 and TRBJ2-3; perhaps TRBD2 as D (6 bases). Trimming removed 3 bases at V and 0 bases at J, with 8 bases between. CDR3 size: 14 residues. Germline CDR1 reads SGHTS; CDR2 reads YDEGEE. Here the CDR3 reads CASSWGTSTDTQYF. CDR3 DNA: TGTGCCAGCAGCTGGGGGACTAGCACAGATACGCAGTATTTT.

In this sample, this clonotype turned up many times. This chain links TRBV28 with TRBJ2-1; 7 bases agree with TRBD1. V trimming: 7 bases; J trimming: 5 bases; junction bases outside the gene matches: 5. CDR1 is MDHEN, CDR2 SYDVKM, per germline. The CDR3 covers 13 residues. In DNA, the CDR3 is TGTGCCAGCACAGGGACAGCTAACAATGAGCAGTTCTTC. Amino acid sequence: CASTGTANNEQFF.

This clonotype appeared a few times. This chain joins TRBV12-3 or TRBV12-4 and TRBJ2-2; tentatively, D is TRBD1 or TRBD2 (5 bases each). V was pared by 5 bases and J by 4 bases, with 14 bases between. The CDR3 length is 15 residues. The CDR3 loop reads CASSEQGVGTGELFF. The CDR3, as DNA: TGTGCCAGCAGTGAGCAGGGAGTGGGCACCGGGGAGCTGTTTTTT.

This clonotype was observed at least ten times. The chain joins TRBV11-3 to TRBJ2-2; 10 bases match TRBD2. CDR1 and CDR2 (germline): SGHNT, YENEEA. The CDR3 has 14 residues. V was pared by 5 bases and J by 7 bases, with 4 bases of the junction left unmatched. CDR3 in amino acids: CASSRSSGSGELFF. The CDR3 DNA reads as TGTGCCAGCAGCCGGTCTAGCGGGAGCGGGGAGCTGTTTTTT.

J is TRBJ2-6 and V is TRBV12-3 or TRBV12-4, with TRBD1 identical over 9 bases. V lost 2 bases, J lost 0 bases, and 8 bases stayed unmatched. The CDR3 runs to 19 residues. In nucleotides, the CDR3 is TGTGCCAGCAGTTTATCTTCCTGGGACAGGGTCTCTGGGGCCAACGTCCTGACTTTC. Residues: CASSLSSWDRVSGANVLTF.

The chain has TRBV15 and TRBJ1-5, with D uncertain. This CDR3 comprises 14 residues. From germline, CDR1 is LNHNV and CDR2 YYDKDF (reference sequence). The germline V and J ends were trimmed by 1 base and 7 bases, with 11 bases remaining between them. The CDR3 is CATSRVGREQPQHF. Written as DNA, the CDR3 is TGTGCCACCAGCAGAGTAGGGCGCGAACAGCCCCAGCATTTT.

This clonotype occurred many times. This sequence joins TRBV28 and TRBJ2-3; the match to TRBD2 covers 7 bases. This CDR3 is built from 13 residues. Germline V gene sequence: CDR1 MDHEN, CDR2 SYDVKM. The V segment lost 5 bases and the J segment 9 bases; nucleotides outside the gene matches: 8. The CDR3 is CASSIIAGETQYF. The CDR3 DNA reads TGTGCCAGCAGTATCATAGCGGGTGAGACGCAGTATTTT.

Only a few counts were recorded for this clonotype. The chain uses TRBV3-1 and TRBJ2-5, with 7 bases fitting TRBD1. There are 14 residues in the CDR3. Germline V lookup: CDR1 LGHDT, CDR2 YNNKEL (reference sequence). V dropped 1 base and J dropped 5; count of bases not matched to a gene: 4. This CDR3 reads CASSQGRGQETQYF. CDR3 sequence (DNA): TGTGCCAGCAGCCAAGGTAGGGGGCAGGAGACCCAGTACTTC.